This entry is about one T cell receptor (beta chain). The record originates from a study of T-cell reconstitution after alpha-beta-depleted transplantation in children. The CDR3 spans 13 residues. V was clipped by 8 bases and J by 7 bases, with 18 bases between them. Germline CDR1 reads SGHTA; CDR2 reads FQGTGA. Unique molecular identifiers were used in preparing the TCRbeta library. TCRdb recomputed calls from the PCR reads with MiXCR, one row per CDR3 protein. This sample yields more than 400,000 distinct CDR3 sequences, of which approximately 10% are seen a single time; around 13% belongs to the top ten.

The specimen comprised PBMCs, mostly from graft donor cells, sampled 180 days after TCRalphabeta/CD19-depleted stem cell transplant. The chain uses TRBV7-3 and TRBJ2-7; D possibly uses TRBD1 or TRBD2 (6 bases each). This TCR was recovered from a female patient aged 2-10 years who had a stem cell transplant for aplastic anemia, so the T cells may come from the graft donor. The CDR3 nucleotides read TGTGCCAGCGCCGGGACACCGGCGGGGGAGCAGTACTTC. Its translation: CASAGTPAGEQYF.